A selection of T cell receptor beta chains follows, all from one sample in a study of regulatory T cells in long-lasting Graves disease. Each CDR3 protein gets one entry after TCRdb re-called the multiplex PCR reads with MiXCR. In the table there are around 400,000 distinct CDR3 sequences, about 23% of which are singletons. Sequences were derived from peripheral blood mononuclear cells (PBMCs), sampled when the disease was refractory, from a patient treated with antithyroid drugs. The receptors were gathered from a woman aged 40 to 50 with Graves disease. CDR3s include the opening cysteine and the closing phenylalanine or tryptophan.

j_call: TRBJ2-7
v_call: TRBV7-9
cdr3_aa: CASSLGQGAYYEQYF

j_call: TRBJ2-4
v_call: TRBV11-2
cdr3_aa: CASHGGRNIQYF

j_call: TRBJ2-2
v_call: TRBV6-1
cdr3_aa: CASSERGQANTGELLF

j_call: TRBJ1-1
v_call: TRBV2
cdr3_aa: CASYRGTLWDTEAFF

j_call: TRBJ1-5
v_call: TRBV6-5
cdr3_aa: CASSYGAGDLDQPQHF

j_call: TRBJ1-1
v_call: TRBV13
cdr3_aa: CASGDRGNTEAFF

j_call: TRBJ1-3
v_call: TRBV11-2
cdr3_aa: CASRRTAAGNTIYF

j_call: TRBJ2-7
v_call: TRBV19
cdr3_aa: CASSTRTGIKYF

j_call: TRBJ2-7
v_call: TRBV12-3/TRBV12-4
cdr3_aa: CASSSDRAREQYF

j_call: TRBJ2-4
v_call: TRBV11-2
cdr3_aa: CASSLEGQRGANIQYF

j_call: TRBJ2-5
v_call: TRBV2
cdr3_aa: CASTPYTSGQETQYF

j_call: TRBJ1-5
v_call: TRBV6-1
cdr3_aa: CATAPWGQGKQPQHF

j_call: TRBJ2-1
v_call: TRBV11-1
cdr3_aa: CASSRRSVVFNEQFF

j_call: TRBJ2-7
v_call: TRBV28
cdr3_aa: CASSIRQEPYEQYF

j_call: TRBJ2-3
v_call: TRBV24-1
cdr3_aa: CATSDPDRTQYF

j_call: TRBJ2-4
v_call: TRBV20-1
cdr3_aa: CSARSGGIQYF

j_call: TRBJ1-5
v_call: TRBV19
cdr3_aa: CASSGGTGGTQPQHF

j_call: TRBJ1-6
v_call: TRBV7-6
cdr3_aa: CASSFSGGLLHF

j_call: TRBJ2-2
v_call: TRBV6-2/TRBV6-3
cdr3_aa: CATGENTGELFF

j_call: TRBJ2-2
v_call: TRBV15
cdr3_aa: CATSYWGTGELFF

j_call: TRBJ2-1
v_call: TRBV20-1
cdr3_aa: CSARSLAGAAYNEQFF